This T cell receptor beta chain stems from a study of radiotherapy plus CTLA-4 blockade in lung cancer. Study results and caveats: In blood, after radiotherapy plus ipilimumab, tumor-derived TCR clones expanded.

Worth noting for this clone: As yet, its antigen is unknown.

CDR1 is SGDLS and CDR2 is YYNGEE in the germline V gene. The CDR3 extends over 14 amino acids. Patients with chemo-refractory metastatic non-small-cell lung cancer received focal radiation plus CTLA-4 blockade with ipilimumab. Using immunoSEQ multiplex PCR, the repertoire was profiled, and TCRdb retains in-frame clones only, with some absent. The repertoire has approximately 80,000 clones, roughly 69% of them found once; the top ten carry approximately 10%. The TCR comes from a human donor with non-small cell lung cancer whose response to radiotherapy plus ipilimumab could not be evaluated. V usage is TRBV9 and J usage is TRBJ2-5, with TRBD1 as a possible D gene (5 bases). The assigned J gene may be wrong: the sequence end matches TRBJ2-7 better. Sequenced here: peripheral blood, sampled from a patient treated with radiotherapy plus ipilimumab. The CDR3 coding sequence is TGTGCCAGCAGCGTAGGGGCAGGGTCCCACGAGCAGTACTTC. It is translated as CASSVGAGSHEQYF.